The subject of this entry is one T cell receptor beta chain. Its antigen target is currently unknown. Per-base quality was not reported, and no clone a single base away is much larger than it. The donors were healthy, HIV-negative adults with no recently reported acute infections or vaccinations. Every donor was a Caucasian adult living in Nashville, Tennessee, USA. CD4+ T cells were enriched through magnetic negative selection, after which naive cells were positively selected on CD45RA and the remaining negative fraction served as the memory subset. Blood was collected by leukapheresis, and PBMCs were isolated by Ficoll-Histopaque density gradient centrifugation and then cryopreserved in liquid nitrogen vapor phase. Analytical flow cytometry was used to check the purity and quantity of every magnetically sorted T cell population. From each sorted fraction, genomic DNA was isolated and quantified by UV absorbance on a Nanodrop 2000c.

The source of the sample is a study of shared clonotypes between healthy human individuals (dated by TCRdb to between 2020 and 2021). Context from the whole study: The cohort included three men and two women between 18 and 49 years of age. For each donor, CD4 naive and CD4 memory were each given three plates, CD8 naive was given two plates, and CD8 memory was given one plate. Blood TCR repertoires of five healthy adults were deeply sequenced to estimate repertoire size and the extent of clonotype sharing between individuals. To increase sequencing depth and limit assay-specific biases, TCR repertoire library preparation and sequencing were carried out by different laboratories using diverse techniques. Leukapheresis yielded between about 0.85 and 10 billion PBMCs per donor. Summary of the overall study and its limitations: Approximately 5% of naive CD4, 3.5% of naive CD8, about 2.4% of memory CD4, and 0.4% of memory CD8 clonotypes were shared across several donors. Sampling was limited to blood, and TCR repertoires in tissue likely differ from TCR repertoires in blood. Naive subsets generally had larger estimated clonotype richness than memory subsets did. Clonotypes shared by all four sorted-subset donors showed higher generation probabilities than non-shared clonotypes. Because the study included only a small number of donors, the genetic and exposure-history diversity represented was limited. Pairwise subsampling indicated that sequencing depth was expected to affect the degree of clonotype sharing among donors. Incomplete sequencing was indicated by rarefaction of sorted-subset datasets, despite the large sequencing depth.

TCR CDR3 regions were amplified from genomic DNA by multiplex PCR using the deep immunoSEQ assay. For each cell subset, the extracted genomic DNA was distributed evenly across all wells of several immunoSEQ 96-well plates, and each plate served as one replicate. For sorted subsets, about 200 ng genomic DNA, equal to 30,000 to 35,000 T cell genomes, was loaded into each replicate PCR. Purified libraries were quantified with a Qubit 3.0 fluorometer, sized on a Bioanalyzer 2100, and re-quantified with the KAPA Library Quantification kit. Every immunoSEQ 96-well plate was sequenced on a dedicated single-read 150-cycle Illumina NextSeq 550 flow cell. Per the source publication's procedure: Because the immunoSEQ output held only junctional sequences and lacked quality scores, the filtering could not match the filtering applied to full-length reads. To assign V/J genes and CDR3, sequences were annotated using PyIR, a Python wrapper for IgBLAST v1.9, with IMGT germline references. Reads with weak V/J assignments (E-value above 1e-6), missing CDR3, stop codons, out-of-frame junctions, or ambiguous translated residues were removed. V3J clonotypes were defined as sequences sharing the same inferred V gene, J gene, and CDR3 amino acid sequence. The percentage overlap between two repertoires was calculated by dividing the number of shared unique clonotypes by the size of the smaller repertoire. Repertoire richness was assessed with RTK rarefaction, the Chao1 estimator, and Recon v2.1 estimates of unobserved clonotypes. For all TCRbeta clonotypes obtained by the gDNA method from a few donors, generation probabilities were computed with OLGA. TCRdb mirrors the immuneACCESS table, restricted to in-frame sequences. Some clones are absent from its copies; in checked studies, under half trace to an unresolved V gene, and the reason for the others is unknown. That table is the source of V, J and clone size, and D and trimming were worked out from the DNA. This sample is represented by millions of clones; around 90% of them were singletons. The top ten clones comprise around 0.14% of the sample.

Between the V and J ends, shortened by 6 bases and 5 bases respectively, the junction contains 22 bases. The CDR3 starts with the cysteine, ends with the phenylalanine, and has 15 residues. The sequence is cut down to CDR3 DNA, 45 bases in frame from base 1. The germline V gene supplies CDR1 SQVTM and CDR2 ANQGSEA. The sequence joins TRBV29-1 to TRBJ1-1, with TRBD1 as a weak D call on 5 bases. The TCR comes from a man younger than 30 in good health. Sequenced input: naive CD4+ T cells sorted from blood. According to the study, the label for this sample's cell subset or site signals: CD45RA+ positively selected. The sequenced DNA: TGCAGCGTCCCAGACCCCCCAGGGTCAGGAACTGAAGCTTTCTTT. Translated, this gives CSVPDPPGSGTEAFF.